A single sample gave rise to the 7 T cell receptor beta chains below, sequenced in a study of blood T cell repertoires in COVID-19. The repertoire was sequenced with immunoSEQ multiplex PCR; TCRdb's copy has only in-frame clones and lacks some. The table has around 430,000 clones, about 91% seen once. Sequencing was carried out using peripheral blood. The receptor set was obtained from a woman aged 50 to 60 with COVID-19, enrolled during active disease.

Only a few counts were recorded for this clone. CDR3 sequence (DNA): TGTGCCAGCAGACCCTCTACCCGGGGGGGGCAAGGAGCTTTCTTT. The encoded protein is CASRPSTRGGQGAFF. The V call is TRBV6-5, the J call TRBJ1-1, with D possibly TRBD1 on 6 matching bases. Germline values: CDR1 MNHEY, CDR2 SVGAGI. This CDR3 has 15 residues. V gave up 6 bases and J gave up 10 bases, with 24 bases separating them.

The chain employs TRBV29-1 and TRBJ2-1; D is possibly TRBD1 (6 bases). The CDR3 loop spans 12 amino acids. Trimming removed 7 bases at V and 3 bases at J, with 10 bases between. CDR1 is SQVTM, CDR2 ANQGSEA, per germline. The CDR3 spells CSDRQDYNEQFF. The CDR3, as DNA: TGCAGCGATCGACAGGACTACAATGAGCAGTTCTTC.

The genes are TRBV5-5 and TRBJ1-2; 9 bases fit TRBD1. The CDR3 covers 18 residues. With 10 bases clipped from V and 0 bases from J, the junction kept 19 bases outside the gene matches. Per germline, CDR1 SGHKS and CDR2 YYEKEE (reference sequence). The CDR3 protein is CASDRGLAIEVTNYGYTF. CDR3 nucleotides: TGTGCCTCCGACAGGGGGTTAGCCATAGAAGTAACTAACTATGGCTACACCTTC. The whole variable domain, filled in from reference TRBV5-5 and TRBJ1-2, reads DAGVTQSPTHLIKTRGQQVTLRCSPISGHKSVSWYQQVLGQGPQFIFQYYEKEERGRGNFPDRFSARQFPNYSSELNVNALLLGDSALYLCASDRGLAIEVTNYGYTFGSGTRLTVV.

Details on this clone: The same CDR3 arises from other DNA sequences in this sample as well. The chain couples TRBV6-1 to TRBJ2-3, with 9 bases lining up with TRBD1. Germline V gene lookup returns CDR1 MNHNS and CDR2 SASEGT. The CDR3 loop spans 16 amino acids. V lost 2 bases, J lost 1 base, and 4 bases stayed unmatched. For the CDR3, the DNA is TGTGCCAGCAGTGAATCGGGACAGGGCGGCACAGATACGCAGTATTTT. It yields the protein CASSESGQGGTDTQYF.

This sequence joins TRBV14 and TRBJ2-2; D remains ambiguous. The germline V gene encodes CDR1 SGHDN and CDR2 FVKESK. This CDR3 spans 15 amino acids. Trimming took off 2 bases at V and 6 bases at J, with 13 bases between the two ends. The CDR3: CASSQLPSRSGELFF. In DNA, the CDR3 is TGTGCCAGCAGCCAATTACCAAGCCGGTCCGGGGAGCTGTTTTTT.

The rearrangement links TRBV2 to TRBJ1-1; D remains ambiguous. The V gene lost 10 bases and the J gene lost 5 bases, with 14 bases spanning the gap. There are 12 residues in the CDR3. Per the germline V gene, CDR1 is SNHLY and CDR2 is FYNNEI. CDR3 in amino acids: CANEPAGTEAFF. The CDR3 bases are TGTGCCAACGAACCCGCGGGGACTGAAGCTTTCTTT.

The gene calls are TRBV7-3 and TRBJ1-1; no definite D call. In germline, CDR1 is SGHTA, CDR2 FQGTGA. Between the trimmed V and J ends, which lost 3 bases and 4 bases, there was a span of 9 bases. The CDR3 contains 13 residues. CDR3 bases: TGTGCCAGCAGCTTTTCCGACTCCACTGAAGCTTTCTTT. The encoded protein is CASSFSDSTEAFF.